Each of the 29 T cell receptor beta chains below was sequenced from the same sample in a study of early T cells in non-severe SARS-CoV-2 infection. TCRdb recomputed calls from the 5' RACE reads with MiXCR, one row per CDR3 protein. The sample consists of around 110,000 distinct CDR3 sequences, over 8.5% of them appearing once. The sample taken for sequencing was whole blood. Every receptor here comes from an adult who was a healthcare worker with PCR-confirmed SARS-CoV-2 infection or an uninfected control (not recorded which).

The table lists this clonotype with many counts. The chain is built from TRBV7-3 and TRBJ1-1; 8 bases match TRBD1. The CDR3 length is 14 residues. V shed 2 bases, J shed 1 base, and the junction held 0 bases outside the gene matches. Per germline, CDR1 SGHTA and CDR2 FQGTGA. Here the CDR3 reads CASSLDRGNTEAFF. As DNA, the CDR3 is TGTGCCAGCAGCTTAGACAGGGGGAACACTGAAGCTTTCTTT.

The table lists this clonotype with many counts. This chain uses TRBV6-2 or TRBV6-3 with TRBJ1-1; tentative D call: TRBD1 (5 bases). V dropped 6 bases and J dropped 4 bases, with 15 bases sitting between them. The CDR3 loop spans 14 amino acids. The germline gives CDR1 MNHEY, CDR2 SVGEGT. This CDR3 is CASSPVLGGTEAFF. The CDR3 DNA sequence: TGTGCCAGCAGCCCGGTTTTGGGGGGCACTGAAGCTTTCTTT.

This clonotype came up a few times. The chain couples TRBV11-2 to TRBJ2-4; D tentatively reads TRBD1 or TRBD2 (5 bases each). Trimming stripped 3 bases from V and 1 base from J, with 7 bases between. The germline V gene encodes CDR1 SGHAT and CDR2 FQNNGV. This CDR3 is built from 14 residues. In DNA form, the CDR3 reads TGTGCCAGCAGCTTCGGGGCGGCCAAAAACATTCAGTACTTC. This codes for CASSFGAAKNIQYF.

This clonotype has just a few counts. This chain connects TRBV28 to TRBJ2-3, with 11 bases aligning to TRBD2. Germline V CDR1 and CDR2: MDHEN, SYDVKM. Losses at the gene ends were 7 bases for V and 3 bases for J; bases not matched to a gene: 6. The CDR3 covers 15 residues. For the CDR3, the DNA is TGTGCCAGCATCACTAGCGGGAGAGGTACAGATACGCAGTATTTT. It is translated as CASITSGRGTDTQYF. Full variable domain (rest looked up from reference TRBV28 and TRBJ2-3): DVKVTQSSRYLVKRTGEKVFLECVQDMDHENMFWYRQDPGLGLRLIYFSYDVKMKEKGDIPEGYSVSREKKERFSLILESASTNQTSMYLCASITSGRGTDTQYFGPGTRLTVL.

At least ten counts were recorded for this clonotype. The genes are TRBV6-5 and TRBJ1-1; D is unclear. Trimming pared 3 bases from V and 1 base from J, leaving 9 bases between. This CDR3 contains 14 residues. In germline, CDR1 is MNHEY, CDR2 SVGAGI. As DNA, the CDR3 is TGTGCCAGCAGTTATCAGAGAAAGAACACTGAAGCTTTCTTT. Translating gives CASSYQRKNTEAFF.

There are many counts of this clonotype. The junction differs from germline at one of its ends, possibly a read error. The J gene is TRBJ2-2, the V gene TRBV28; D unclear. The CDR3 runs 11 residues. CDR1 and CDR2 (germline): MDHEN, SYDVKM. Here the CDR3 reads CASSLFGELFF. The CDR3, as DNA: TGTGCCAGCAGCTTATTCGGGGAGCTGTTTTTT.

This clonotype has more than one count but fewer than ten. CDR3 sequence (DNA): TGCGCCAGCAGCCAAGCTTACAGGGTGGCCGGGGAGCTGTTTTTT. This codes for CASSQAYRVAGELFF. The V call is TRBV4-1, the J call TRBJ2-2; TRBD1 might be the D (6 bases). In germline, CDR1 is MGHRA, CDR2 YSYEKL. The CDR3 spans 15 residues. V was clipped by 1 base and J by 6 bases, with 12 bases between them.

The chain carries TRBV20-1 and TRBJ1-2; D uncertain. CDR1 is DFQATT and CDR2 is SNEGSKA in the germline V gene (reference sequence). Trimming took off 1 base at V and 2 bases at J, with 8 bases between the two ends. The CDR3 extends over 13 amino acids. The CDR3 region has the DNA TGCAGTGCTAGAGGCCAGAGCAACTATGGCTACACCTTC. Translation gives CSARGQSNYGYTF.

This clonotype was picked up many times. The chain couples TRBV28 to TRBJ2-7; 7 bases are a match to TRBD1. The CDR3 contains 15 residues. J was trimmed by 6 bases and V by 3 bases; bases with no gene match: 11. Germline lookup yields CDR1 MDHEN and CDR2 SYDVKM. The CDR3 DNA reads TGTGCCAGCAGTTTTATAGGGGGCGCGGTAGGCGAGCAGTACTTC. Its protein is CASSFIGGAVGEQYF. Full variable domain (rest looked up from reference TRBV28 and TRBJ2-7): DVKVTQSSRYLVKRTGEKVFLECVQDMDHENMFWYRQDPGLGLRLIYFSYDVKMKEKGDIPEGYSVSREKKERFSLILESASTNQTSMYLCASSFIGGAVGEQYFGPGTRLTVT.

V gene TRBV12-3 or TRBV12-4 combines with J gene TRBJ1-1, with 7 nucleotides matching TRBD1. The CDR3 totals 13 residues. The V gene end was trimmed by 6 bases and the J gene end by 4 bases; junction bases not matched to a gene: 5. The CDR3 nucleotides read TGTGCCAGCAGCGGACAGGTGAGCACTGAAGCTTTCTTT. It encodes CASSGQVSTEAFF.

This clonotype was detected only a few times. This rearrangement joins TRBV20-1 to TRBJ2-1; 8 nucleotides agree with TRBD2. The CDR3 extends over 16 amino acids. Trimming removed 5 bases from V and 3 bases from J; junction bases left unmatched: 12. Germline CDR1 and CDR2: DFQATT and SNEGSKA (reference sequence). The CDR3, as DNA: TGCAGTGCTGGCCCACCGCCTAGCGGGTACTACAATGAGCAGTTCTTC. Amino acids: CSAGPPPSGYYNEQFF.

This clonotype has more than one count but fewer than ten. CDR3 sequence: CASSEAGETQYF. CDR3 in DNA: TGTGCCAGCAGTGAGGCGGGAGAGACCCAGTACTTC. The V call is TRBV12-3 or TRBV12-4, the J call TRBJ2-5; a possible D gene is TRBD2 (5 bases). There are 12 residues in the CDR3. Trimming left V 5 bases short and J 4 bases short, with 8 bases between.

There are a few counts of this clonotype. The chain combines TRBV4-1 with TRBJ2-7; no definite D call. The CDR3 runs 14 residues. Germline CDR1 is MGHRA and CDR2 is YSYEKL. Trimming shortened V by 0 bases and J by 3 bases, and 9 bases separated the two germline ends. CDR3 sequence: CASSQDQLIYEQYF. In DNA, the CDR3 is TGCGCCAGCAGCCAAGATCAGCTAATCTACGAGCAGTACTTC.

The chain uses TRBV7-8 and TRBJ2-7; D is undetermined. V lost 5 bases, J lost 3 bases, and 11 bases lay in between. Per germline, CDR1 SGHVS and CDR2 FQNEAQ. This CDR3 contains 13 residues. CDR3 residues: CASSPRGDYEQYF. CDR3 DNA: TGTGCCAGCAGCCCACGTGGGGACTACGAGCAGTACTTC.

Regarding this clonotype: One junction end disagrees with the germline gene, perhaps due to a read error. This sequence joins TRBV7-2 and TRBJ2-2; D gene unclear. CDR3 length: 13 residues. Germline CDR1 reads SGHTA; CDR2 reads FQGNSA. The chain's CDR3 is CAGSSANTGELFF. The DNA of the CDR3 is TGTGCCGGCAGCTCCGCGAATACCGGGGAGCTGTTTTTT.

The chain is built from TRBV7-2 and TRBJ1-4; D remains ambiguous. The V gene's germline CDR1 is SGHTA and CDR2 FQGNSA. This CDR3 spans 14 amino acids. The V end was cut by 1 base, the J end by 5 bases, with 8 bases between. CDR3 nucleotides: TGTGCCAGCAGCTTAGTTTTGGGAAATGAAAAACTGTTTTTT. This sequence encodes CASSLVLGNEKLFF.

Many counts were recorded for this clonotype. J is TRBJ2-5 and V is TRBV7-9; no clear D gene. Germline V lookup: CDR1 SEHNR, CDR2 FQNEAQ (reference sequence). CDR3 length equals 12 residues. V lost 1 base and J 5 bases, leaving 5 bases between the germline ends. CDR3 amino acids: CASSLEAETQYF. The CDR3 nucleotides are TGTGCCAGCAGCTTAGAGGCCGAGACCCAGTACTTC.

The chain recombines TRBV13 with TRBJ2-5; no clear D gene. The CDR3 spans 14 residues. Trimming removed 2 bases from V and 5 bases from J, with 12 bases in between. Germline V gives CDR1 PRHDT, CDR2 FYEKMQ (reference sequence). Written as DNA, the CDR3 is TGTGCCAGCAGCTTACGGCGCGGACGGGAGACCCAGTACTTC. This encodes CASSLRRGRETQYF.

There are many counts of this clonotype. The chain couples TRBV6-2 or TRBV6-3 to TRBJ2-1, with unresolved D. The CDR3 spans 14 residues. Per germline, CDR1 MNHEY and CDR2 SVGEGT. The V end was cut by 1 base, the J end by 6 bases, with 10 bases between. The CDR3 nucleotides are TGTGCCAGCAGTTACTTTACAGAAAGCAATGAGCAGTTCTTC. Protein sequence: CASSYFTESNEQFF.

The V and J genes are TRBV15 and TRBJ2-1; unclear D gene. This CDR3 is built from 16 residues. The V end lost 1 base, the J end lost 4 bases, and 14 bases lay between the germline ends. CDR1 and CDR2 (germline): LNHNV, YYDKDF (reference sequence). As DNA, the CDR3 is TGTGCCACCAGCAGAGGGGGAATAGCCGGGTACAATGAGCAGTTCTTC. It yields the protein CATSRGGIAGYNEQFF. The full variable domain, in which reference TRBV15 and TRBJ2-1 provide the parts outside the CDR3, is DAMVIQNPRYQVTQFGKPVTLSCSQTLNHNVMYWYQQKSSQAPKLLFHYYDKDFNNEADTPDNFQSRRPNTSFCFLDIRSPGLGDTAMYLCATSRGGIAGYNEQFFGPGTRLTVL.

As concerns this clonotype: The junction departs from the called germline gene at one end, perhaps through a read error. The CDR3 region is CVSSLVLVGGKETQYF. The CDR3 DNA follows: TGTGTCAGCAGCTTAGTATTGGTCGGCGGGAAAGAGACCCAGTACTTC. J is TRBJ2-5 and V is TRBV7-2; TRBD2 might be the D (6 bases). Germline V gene data show CDR1 as SGHTA and CDR2 as FQGNSA. This CDR3 spans 16 amino acids. The full variable domain, completed using reference TRBV7-2 and TRBJ2-5, is GAGVSQSPSNKVTEKGKDVELRCDPISGHTALYWYRQSLGQGLEFLIYFQGNSAPDKSGLPSDRFSAERTGGSVSTLTIQRTQQEDSAVYLCVSSLVLVGGKETQYFGPGTRLLVL.

In its sample, this clonotype was seen a few times. The chain couples TRBV7-9 to TRBJ1-1; 8 bases are a match to TRBD1. The J segment lost 4 bases and the V segment lost 5 bases, leaving 6 bases of the junction unmatched. Germline CDR1 SEHNR, CDR2 FQNEAQ (reference sequence). The CDR3 has 14 amino acids. Written as DNA, the CDR3 is TGTGCCAGCAGCGGTCAGGGGGCATTCACTGAAGCTTTCTTT. This gives the protein CASSGQGAFTEAFF. Full variable domain (missing parts from reference TRBV7-9 and TRBJ1-1): DTGVSQNPRHKITKRGQNVTFRCDPISEHNRLYWYRQTLGQGPEFLTYFQNEAQLEKSRLLSDRFSAERPKGSFSTLEIQRTEQGDSAMYLCASSGQGAFTEAFFGQGTRLTVV.

A word on this clonotype: Germline and junction disagree at one end, which may indicate a read error. V is TRBV28 and J is TRBJ1-3; D ambiguous. CDR3 size: 12 residues. From germline, CDR1 is MDHEN and CDR2 SYDVKM. As DNA, the CDR3 is TGTGCCAGCAGTCCCGAAGGAAGCACCATATATTTT. It yields the protein CASSPEGSTIYF.

This clonotype was picked up a small number of times. The chain combines TRBV7-2 with TRBJ2-3, with D possibly matching TRBD2 (5 bases). The CDR3 covers 17 residues. V lost 1 base and J 5 bases, leaving 19 bases between the germline ends. The V gene's germline CDR1 is SGHTA and CDR2 FQGNSA. CDR3 residues: CASSLGASWLSGDTQYF. CDR3 bases: TGTGCCAGCAGCTTAGGGGCTAGCTGGTTGTCGGGAGATACGCAGTATTTT. The whole variable domain, filled in from reference TRBV7-2 and TRBJ2-3, reads GAGVSQSPSNKVTEKGKDVELRCDPISGHTALYWYRQSLGQGLEFLIYFQGNSAPDKSGLPSDRFSAERTGGSVSTLTIQRTQQEDSAVYLCASSLGASWLSGDTQYFGPGTRLTVL.

V usage is TRBV5-1 and J usage is TRBJ1-1; D gene uncertain. The CDR3 contains 16 residues. With 0 bases removed from V and 2 bases from J, the gap between germline ends came to 14 bases. The germline gives CDR1 SGHRS, CDR2 YFSETQ. DNA of the CDR3: TGCGCCAGCAGCTTGGAAGGCGCCACTACCAACACTGAAGCTTTCTTT. It translates to CASSLEGATTNTEAFF.

This clonotype was observed at least ten times. The chain links TRBV7-8 to TRBJ2-1, with D unresolved. CDR3 length: 14 residues. V was pared by 5 bases and J by 6 bases, with 14 bases between. Germline CDR1 SGHVS, CDR2 FQNEAQ. The CDR3 region is CASSPGPHRNEQFF. The CDR3 DNA sequence: TGTGCCAGCAGCCCCGGCCCTCACCGCAATGAGCAGTTCTTC.

The chain uses TRBV28 and TRBJ1-1, with 8 bases that match TRBD1. V shed 6 bases, J shed 11 bases, and the junction held 11 bases outside the gene matches. Germline loops: CDR1 MDHEN, CDR2 SYDVKM. The CDR3 runs to 13 residues. DNA for the CDR3: TGTGCCAGCAGATTGGGCAGGACAGGGCGGGCTTTCTTT. Amino acids: CASRLGRTGRAFF.

Of note for this clonotype: Being one base from a much bigger clone, this may be a read error. The chain couples TRBV11-1 to TRBJ1-2; D ambiguous. CDR1 SGHAT and CDR2 FQDESV come from the germline V gene (reference sequence). V was clipped by 10 bases and J by 6 bases, with 12 bases between them. This CDR3 is 11 amino acids long. The CDR3 coding sequence is TGTGCCACCTGTAAAAGGAATGGCTACACCTTC. Translated, it gives CATCKRNGYTF.

There are a few counts of this clonotype. This chain links TRBV7-3 with TRBJ2-2; D is perhaps TRBD2 (6 bases). Trimming cost V 1 base and J 3 bases, with 12 bases left between them. In germline, CDR1 is SGHTA, CDR2 FQGTGA. The CDR3 has 16 residues. The chain's CDR3 is CASSLSWRGDTGELFF. CDR3 nucleotide sequence: TGTGCCAGCAGCTTAAGCTGGCGGGGAGACACCGGGGAGCTGTTTTTT.